Listed here are 10 T cell receptor beta chains from one sample, sequenced in a study of OX40 agonist ivuxolimab in advanced cancers. Receptors were amplified or captured by the immunoSEQ multiplex PCR assay. The table was pulled from immuneACCESS by TCRdb, which kept in-frame rearrangements only. Such tables lose some clones; where checked, under half of the loss comes from unresolved V genes, and the rest has no known cause. Across this sample there are about 31,000 clones, with about 90% seen only once. The leading ten clones occupy around a quarter of the sample. Specimen: CD4+ or CD8+ T cells sorted from blood, collected in a trial of the OX40 agonist ivuxolimab. These TCRs come from an adult with an advanced solid tumor such as melanoma, head and neck, liver or kidney cancer.

The CDR3 DNA follows: TGTGCCAGCAGTCGGGAGGGACTAGAGCAGTTCTTC. It is translated as CASSREGLEQFF. The chain employs TRBV5-4 and TRBJ2-1; 8 nucleotides align to TRBD2. Germline CDR1 is SGHNT and CDR2 is YYREEE (reference sequence). Trimming cost V 5 bases and J 10 bases; bases outside gene matches: 5. This CDR3 is 12 amino acids long.

This clone is a singleton in its sample. V is TRBV15 and J is TRBJ1-1; D is possibly TRBD1 (5 bases). This CDR3 has 15 residues. The germline CDR1 and CDR2 sequences are LNHNV and YYDKDF (reference sequence). V was clipped by 0 bases and J by 1 base, with 9 bases between them. The CDR3 loop reads CATSRDRRGNTEAFF. CDR3 DNA: TGTGCCACCAGCAGAGATCGGAGGGGGAACACTGAAGCTTTCTTT.

The rearrangement links TRBV5-1 to TRBJ2-5; D not certain. The CDR3 loop spans 14 amino acids. Germline-derived CDR1 and CDR2 are SGHRS and YFSETQ. V was pared by 0 bases and J by 2 bases, with 8 bases between. The CDR3 loop reads CASSLEGTQETQYF. Written as DNA, the CDR3 is TGCGCCAGCAGCTTGGAAGGAACTCAAGAGACCCAGTACTTC.

V and J are TRBV5-1 and TRBJ2-6; D call uncertain. The CDR3 consists of 15 residues. V dropped 1 base and J dropped 1 base, with 6 bases sitting between them. Germline V gives CDR1 SGHRS, CDR2 YFSETQ. DNA for the CDR3: TGCGCCAGCAGCTTGTGGAGTTCTGGGGCCAACGTCCTGACTTTC. Protein sequence: CASSLWSSGANVLTF. The entire variable domain, with the rest obtained from reference TRBV5-1 and TRBJ2-6, is as follows: KAGVTQTPRYLIKTRGQQVTLSCSPISGHRSVSWYQQTPGQGLQFLFEYFSETQRNKGNFPGRFSGRQFSNSRSEMNVSTLELGDSALYLCASSLWSSGANVLTFGAGSRLTVL.

This CDR3 reads CASSAGQGYTGELFF. In DNA, the CDR3 is TGTGCCAGCAGCGCGGGACAGGGTTACACCGGGGAGCTGTTTTTT. V gene TRBV5-6 combines with J gene TRBJ2-2; 9 nucleotides match TRBD1. Germline trimming cut 4 bases from V and 3 bases from J; bases unmatched to any gene: 4. The CDR3 totals 15 residues. Germline-derived CDR1 and CDR2 are SGHDT and YYEEEE. The full variable domain, in which reference TRBV5-6 and TRBJ2-2 provide the parts outside the CDR3, is DAGVTQSPTHLIKTRGQQVTLRCSPKSGHDTVSWYQQALGQGPQFIFQYYEEEERQRGNFPDRFSGHQFPNYSSELNVNALLLGDSALYLCASSAGQGYTGELFFGEGSRLTVL.

This chain links TRBV19 with TRBJ1-4; D is possibly TRBD1 (6 bases). The CDR3 is 14 amino acids. The V gene's germline CDR1 is LNHDA and CDR2 SQIVND (reference sequence). With 6 bases removed from V and 0 bases from J, the gap between germline ends came to 8 bases. The CDR3 DNA reads as TGTGCCAGTAGCCGGACAGCAACTAATGAAAAACTGTTTTTT. It translates to CASSRTATNEKLFF.

This clone appeared once. The chain's CDR3 is CASSPPAVVGNTIYF. CDR3 nucleotide sequence: TGTGCCAGCAGCCCTCCGGCGGTGGTGGGAAACACCATATATTTT. This chain links TRBV14 with TRBJ1-3; no firm D call. This CDR3 has 15 residues. V shed 4 bases and J shed 4 bases, with 14 bases lying between them. Germline V gene sequence: CDR1 SGHDN, CDR2 FVKESK.

The rearrangement uses TRBV5-6 and TRBJ1-2; the match to TRBD1 covers 7 bases. Germline lookup yields CDR1 SGHDT and CDR2 YYEEEE. Losses at the gene ends were 5 bases for V and 5 bases for J; bases not matched to a gene: 9. The CDR3 runs 14 residues. The DNA of the CDR3 is TGTGCCAGCAGTTTCGACAGGGACCCTTATGGCTACACCTTC. Translated: CASSFDRDPYGYTF.

The chain joins TRBV4-1 to TRBJ2-2; a possible D gene is TRBD1 (6 bases). This CDR3 is built from 17 residues. Per the germline V gene, CDR1 is MGHRA and CDR2 is YSYEKL. V was shortened by 3 bases and J by 3 bases, with 17 bases between the two germline ends. CDR3 residues: CASSHTNRARDTGELFF. CDR3 DNA: TGCGCCAGCAGCCATACAAACAGGGCGAGGGACACCGGGGAGCTGTTTTTT.

The J gene is TRBJ2-5, the V gene TRBV5-1; D unclear. Trimming left V 4 bases short and J 5 bases short, with 12 bases between. Germline V gene lookup returns CDR1 SGHRS and CDR2 YFSETQ. The CDR3 is 13 amino acids. The CDR3 here is CASSKERQETQYF. CDR3 nucleotide sequence: TGCGCCAGCAGCAAAGAGCGTCAGGAGACCCAGTACTTC.